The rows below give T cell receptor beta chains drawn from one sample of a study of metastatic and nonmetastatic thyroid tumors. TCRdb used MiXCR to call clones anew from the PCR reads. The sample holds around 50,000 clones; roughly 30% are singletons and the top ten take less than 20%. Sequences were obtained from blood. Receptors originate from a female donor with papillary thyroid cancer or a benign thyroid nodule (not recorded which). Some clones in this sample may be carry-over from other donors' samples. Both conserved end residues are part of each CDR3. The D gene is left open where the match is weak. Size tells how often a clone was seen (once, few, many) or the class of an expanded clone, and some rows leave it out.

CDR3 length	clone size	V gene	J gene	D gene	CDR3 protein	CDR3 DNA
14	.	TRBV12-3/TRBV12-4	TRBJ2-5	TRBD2	CASSLTSGQETQYF	TGTGCCAGCAGTTTGACTAGCGGGCAAGAGACCCAGTACTTC
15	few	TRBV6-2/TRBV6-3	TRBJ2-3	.	CASSYAGFGPDTQYF	TGTGCCAGCAGTTACGCGGGATTCGGGCCAGATACGCAGTATTTT
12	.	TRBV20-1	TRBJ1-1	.	CSARDGSSEAFF	TGCAGTGCTAGAGATGGGAGTAGTGAAGCTTTCTTT
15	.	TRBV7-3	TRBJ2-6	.	CASRPAGAGANVLTF	TGTGCCAGCAGACCCGCGGGGGCAGGGGCCAACGTCCTGACTTTC
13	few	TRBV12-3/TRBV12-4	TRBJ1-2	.	CASSHSSNYGYTF	TGTGCCAGCAGTCACTCATCTAACTATGGCTACACCTTC
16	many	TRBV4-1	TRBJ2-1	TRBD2	CASSQVGVAGLHEQFF	TGCGCCAGCAGCCAAGTGGGGGTAGCGGGACTCCATGAGCAGTTCTTC
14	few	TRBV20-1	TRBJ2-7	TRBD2	CSARDMASGGEQYF	TGCAGTGCTAGAGATATGGCTAGCGGGGGCGAGCAGTACTTC
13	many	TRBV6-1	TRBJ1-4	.	CASQGGYGEKLFF	TGTGCCAGCCAAGGAGGGTACGGTGAAAAACTGTTTTTT
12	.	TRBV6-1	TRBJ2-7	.	CASSDGSYEQYF	TGTGCCAGCAGTGACGGCTCCTACGAGCAGTACTTC
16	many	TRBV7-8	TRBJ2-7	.	CASRTPSGPIPPEQYF	TGTGCCAGCAGGACACCCTCGGGCCCCATACCGCCCGAGCAGTACTTC
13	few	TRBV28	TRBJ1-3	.	CASSLSSGNTIYF	TGTGCCAGCAGTTTATCCTCTGGAAACACCATATATTTT
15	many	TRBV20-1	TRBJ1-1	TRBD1	CSARDWGGQASEAFF	TGCAGTGCTAGAGATTGGGGGGGACAGGCCTCTGAAGCTTTCTTT
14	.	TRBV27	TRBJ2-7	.	CASSSGQASYEQYF	TGTGCCAGCAGTTCAGGGCAGGCAAGTTACGAGCAGTACTTC
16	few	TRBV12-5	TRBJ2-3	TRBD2	CASGPRTSGGTDTQYF	TGTGCTAGTGGACCCAGGACTAGCGGGGGCACAGATACGCAGTATTTT
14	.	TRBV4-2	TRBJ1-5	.	CASSQGQGNQPQHF	TGTGCCAGCAGCCAGGGCCAGGGAAATCAGCCCCAGCATTTT
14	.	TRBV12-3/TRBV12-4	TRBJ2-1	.	CASSLAGSYNEQFF	TGTGCCAGCAGTTTAGCGGGATCCTACAATGAGCAGTTCTTC
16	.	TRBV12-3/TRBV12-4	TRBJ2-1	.	CASSPPGGSGVNEQFF	TGTGCCAGCAGTCCCCCGGGGGGATCAGGGGTCAATGAGCAGTTCTTC
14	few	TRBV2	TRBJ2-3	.	CASSEETSGDTQYF	TGTGCCAGCAGTGAAGAGACATCCGGAGATACGCAGTATTTT
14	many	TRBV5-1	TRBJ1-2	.	CASSADSVTYGYTF	TGCGCCAGCAGCGCAGACAGCGTAACCTATGGCTACACCTTC
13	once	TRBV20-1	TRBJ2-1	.	CSASGISYNEQFF	TGCAGTGCTAGCGGGATTTCCTACAATGAGCAGTTCTTC
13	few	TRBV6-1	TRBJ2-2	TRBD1	CGAGTGSTGELFF	TGTGGGGCGGGGACAGGGAGCACCGGGGAGCTGTTTTTT
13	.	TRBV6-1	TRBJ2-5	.	CASSEWVGETQYF	TGTGCCAGCAGTGAATGGGTAGGGGAGACCCAGTACTTC
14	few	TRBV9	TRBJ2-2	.	CASNKFGHTGELFF	TGTGCCAGCAACAAGTTCGGACACACCGGGGAGCTGTTTTTT
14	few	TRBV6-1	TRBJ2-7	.	CASSPLGGPNEQYF	TGTGCCAGCAGCCCGTTGGGGGGGCCTAACGAGCAGTACTTC
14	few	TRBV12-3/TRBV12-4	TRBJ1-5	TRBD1	CASTPDRGMQPQHF	TGTGCCAGCACCCCGGACAGGGGGATGCAGCCCCAGCATTTT
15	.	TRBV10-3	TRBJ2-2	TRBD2	CAISRLAGDTGELFF	TGTGCCATCAGCAGACTAGCGGGGGACACCGGGGAGCTGTTTTTT
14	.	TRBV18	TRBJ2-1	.	CASSLGGGYNEQFF	TGTGCCAGCTCGTTGGGGGGAGGATACAATGAGCAGTTCTTC
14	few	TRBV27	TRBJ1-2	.	CASSFSAVNYGYTF	TGTGCCAGCAGTTTCTCAGCAGTTAACTATGGCTACACCTTC
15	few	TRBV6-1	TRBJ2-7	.	CASTVRDMGPYEQYF	TGTGCCAGCACCGTCCGGGACATGGGCCCCTACGAGCAGTACTTC
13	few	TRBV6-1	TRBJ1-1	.	CASSVDRYTEAFF	TGTGCCAGCAGTGTGGACAGATACACTGAAGCTTTCTTT
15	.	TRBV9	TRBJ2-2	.	CASQTGAGNTGELFF	TGTGCCAGCCAAACCGGGGCAGGGAACACCGGGGAGCTGTTTTTT
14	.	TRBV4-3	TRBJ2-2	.	CASSHGLNTGELFF	TGCGCCAGCAGCCATGGACTGAACACCGGGGAGCTGTTTTTT
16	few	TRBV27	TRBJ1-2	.	CASSLSGQVPNYGYTF	TGTGCCAGCAGTTTATCTGGTCAGGTTCCTAACTATGGCTACACCTTC
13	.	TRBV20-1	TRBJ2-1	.	CSASLARDNEQFF	TGCAGTGCTAGTCTAGCGAGGGACAATGAGCAGTTCTTC
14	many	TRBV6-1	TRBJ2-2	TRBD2	CASKVAGEVGELFF	TGTGCCAGCAAGGTAGCGGGGGAAGTCGGGGAGCTGTTTTTT
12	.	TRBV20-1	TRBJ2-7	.	CSARGQVYEQYF	TGCAGTGCTAGGGGGCAGGTCTACGAGCAGTACTTC
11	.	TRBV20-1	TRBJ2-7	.	CSARGPVEQYF	TGCAGTGCGAGGGGCCCAGTCGAGCAGTACTTC
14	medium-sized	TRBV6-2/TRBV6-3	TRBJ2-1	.	CASSYSGRSREQFF	TGTGCCAGCAGTTACTCCGGGAGAAGCAGGGAGCAGTTCTTC
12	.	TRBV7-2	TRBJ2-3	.	CASSPYTDTQYF	TGTGCCAGCAGCCCTTACACAGATACGCAGTATTTT
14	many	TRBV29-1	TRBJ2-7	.	CSVSKDGGRYEQYF	TGCAGCGTCTCCAAGGACGGGGGCAGGTACGAGCAGTACTTC
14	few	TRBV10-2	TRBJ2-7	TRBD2	CASRTSGRAYEQYF	TGCGCCAGCCGCACTAGCGGTAGAGCCTACGAGCAGTACTTC
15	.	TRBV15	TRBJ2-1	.	CATSRARAGYNEQFF	TGTGCCACCAGCAGGGCGAGGGCCGGATACAATGAGCAGTTCTTC
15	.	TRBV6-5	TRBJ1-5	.	CASSYRRGGNQPQHF	TGTGCCAGCAGTTACCGGAGGGGGGGCAATCAGCCCCAGCATTTT
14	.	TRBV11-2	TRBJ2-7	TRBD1	CASSFGTGYGEQYF	TGTGCCAGCAGCTTCGGGACAGGGTATGGCGAGCAGTACTTC
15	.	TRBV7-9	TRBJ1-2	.	CASSLLSYDSYGYTF	TGTGCCAGCAGCCTCCTCTCTTACGATTCCTATGGCTACACCTTC
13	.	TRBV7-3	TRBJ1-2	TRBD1	CASSPDRDYGYTF	TGTGCCAGCAGCCCCGACAGGGACTATGGCTACACCTTC
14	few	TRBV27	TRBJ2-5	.	CASSLRGWKETQYF	TGTGCCAGCAGTTTACGGGGGTGGAAGGAGACCCAGTACTTC
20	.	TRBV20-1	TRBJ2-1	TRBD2	CSARGAPGLVFYSSYNEQFF	TGCAGTGCTAGAGGGGCTCCGGGACTAGTATTCTATAGCTCCTACAATGAGCAGTTCTTC